One and the same sample provided the 9 T cell receptor beta chains below, sequenced in a study of T-cell reconstitution after alpha-beta-depleted transplantation in children. Unique molecular identifiers featured in how the TCRbeta library was prepared. One entry per CDR3 protein, called by TCRdb with MiXCR from the PCR reads. This sample has some 830,000 distinct CDR3 sequences, with around 15% found just once. This material consisted of PBMCs, mostly from graft donor cells, taken 360 days after TCRalphabeta/CD19-depleted stem cell transplant. These receptors all come from a male patient between 10 and 17 years old who had a stem cell transplant for acute lymphoblastic leukemia, so the T cells may come from the graft donor.

This clonotype has more than one count but fewer than ten. The chain uses TRBV15 and TRBJ2-7, with TRBD1 identical over 8 bases. CDR1 and CDR2 (germline): LNHNV, YYDKDF (reference sequence). CDR3 length: 15 residues. With 3 bases clipped from V and 1 base from J, the junction kept 5 bases outside the gene matches. CDR3 amino acids: CATSRRQGPSYEQYF. As DNA, the CDR3 is TGTGCCACCAGCAGGAGACAGGGGCCTTCCTACGAGCAGTACTTC.

This clonotype showed up just a few times. The chain employs TRBV20-1 and TRBJ2-3, with no clear D. V was shortened by 7 bases and J by 0 bases, with 11 bases between the two germline ends. The CDR3 sequence is 13 residues long. Germline V gene data show CDR1 as DFQATT and CDR2 as SNEGSKA (reference sequence). CDR3 coding DNA: TGCAGTGGGCTTGTGACTAGCACAGATACGCAGTATTTT. Its translation: CSGLVTSTDTQYF.

J is TRBJ2-4 and V is TRBV6-2 or TRBV6-3; D not resolved. This CDR3 is 13 amino acids long. The germline V gene encodes CDR1 MNHEY and CDR2 SVGEGT. V was clipped by 7 bases and J by 4 bases, with 11 bases between them. The CDR3 protein is CASKRMGKNIQYF. CDR3 coding DNA: TGTGCCAGCAAAAGGATGGGGAAAAACATTCAGTACTTC.

This clonotype was found many times. The chain recombines TRBV12-3 or TRBV12-4 with TRBJ1-5; possibly TRBD1 for D (5 bases). With 5 bases removed from V and 5 bases from J, the gap between germline ends came to 10 bases. This CDR3 contains 13 residues. CDR3 in DNA: TGTGCCAGCAGTCCCCTGGGACATCAGCCCCAGCATTTT. Its protein is CASSPLGHQPQHF.

This clonotype appeared many times. The chain recombines TRBV6-5 with TRBJ2-5; D may be TRBD2 (7 bases). From germline, CDR1 is MNHEY and CDR2 SVGAGI. V was cut by 2 bases and J by 5 bases, with 9 bases left in between. The CDR3 loop spans 13 amino acids. CDR3 residues: CASSYGGGETQYF. In DNA form, the CDR3 reads TGTGCCAGCAGTTACGGGGGGGGCGAGACCCAGTACTTC.

This clonotype is judged medium-sized (0.01 to 0.1%). The chain is built from TRBV7-8 and TRBJ2-2; D tentatively reads TRBD1 or TRBD2 (6 bases each). The CDR3 length is 15 residues. Germline V gene lookup returns CDR1 SGHVS and CDR2 FQNEAQ. Deletions cut 5 bases from V and 6 bases from J, with 16 bases between. Written as DNA, the CDR3 is TGTGCCAGCAGCGAACAGGGACTTCTCCCCGGGGAGCTGTTTTTT. Its translation is CASSEQGLLPGELFF. Variable domain in full (rest from reference TRBV7-8 and TRBJ2-2): GAGVSQSPRYKVAKRGQDVALRCDPISGHVSLFWYQQALGQGPEFLTYFQNEAQLDKSGLPSDRFFAERPEGSVSTLKIQRTQQEDSAVYLCASSEQGLLPGELFFGEGSRLTVL.

The chain couples TRBV7-2 to TRBJ2-1; TRBD1 agrees at 7 bases. CDR3 length equals 14 residues. CDR1 is SGHTA, CDR2 FQGNSA, per germline. J was trimmed by 12 bases and V by 5 bases; bases with no gene match: 13. The CDR3 spells CASSPRSGQQGQFF. CDR3 coding DNA: TGTGCCAGCAGCCCACGTTCGGGACAGCAAGGGCAGTTCTTC.

J is TRBJ2-1 and V is TRBV25-1; D is unclear. The CDR3 extends over 12 amino acids. V lost 7 bases and J 5 bases, leaving 9 bases between the germline ends. CDR1 and CDR2 (germline): MGHDK, SYGVNS. For the CDR3, the DNA is TGTGCCAGCACGACACGACACAATGAGCAGTTCTTC. Protein product: CASTTRHNEQFF.

A few counts support this clonotype. The chain joins TRBV11-1 to TRBJ1-2; D not certain. There are 15 residues in the CDR3. V was shortened by 1 base and J by 8 bases, with 17 bases between the two germline ends. Germline assignment: CDR1 SGHAT and CDR2 FQDESV (reference sequence). CDR3 DNA sequence: TGTGCCAGCAGCTTAGAGGAATCGAGCCTGGGCGGCTACACCTTC. It is translated as CASSLEESSLGGYTF.